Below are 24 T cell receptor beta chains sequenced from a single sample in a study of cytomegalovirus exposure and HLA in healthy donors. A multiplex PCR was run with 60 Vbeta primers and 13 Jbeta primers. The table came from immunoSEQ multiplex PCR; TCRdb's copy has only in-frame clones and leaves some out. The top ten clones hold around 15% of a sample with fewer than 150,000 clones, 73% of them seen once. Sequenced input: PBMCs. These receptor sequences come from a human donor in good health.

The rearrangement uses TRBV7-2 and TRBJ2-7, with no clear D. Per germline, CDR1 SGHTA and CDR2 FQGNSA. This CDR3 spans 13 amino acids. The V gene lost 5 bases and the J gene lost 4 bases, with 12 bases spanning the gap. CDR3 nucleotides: TGTGCCAGCAGCGGCTTTCCGTTTTACGAGCAGTACTTC. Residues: CASSGFPFYEQYF.

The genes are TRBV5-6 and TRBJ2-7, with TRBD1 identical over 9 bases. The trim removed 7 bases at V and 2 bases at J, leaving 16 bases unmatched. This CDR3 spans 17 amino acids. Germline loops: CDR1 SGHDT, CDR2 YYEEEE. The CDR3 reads CASGRQGWTGETYEQYF. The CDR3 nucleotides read TGTGCCAGCGGGCGCCAGGGCTGGACAGGGGAAACCTACGAGCAGTACTTC.

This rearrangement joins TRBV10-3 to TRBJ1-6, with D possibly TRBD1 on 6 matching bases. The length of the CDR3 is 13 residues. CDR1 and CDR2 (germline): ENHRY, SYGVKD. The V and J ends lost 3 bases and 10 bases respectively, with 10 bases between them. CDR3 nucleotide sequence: TGTGCCATCAGTGACAGGGGAACCTCACCCCTCCACTTT. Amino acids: CAISDRGTSPLHF.

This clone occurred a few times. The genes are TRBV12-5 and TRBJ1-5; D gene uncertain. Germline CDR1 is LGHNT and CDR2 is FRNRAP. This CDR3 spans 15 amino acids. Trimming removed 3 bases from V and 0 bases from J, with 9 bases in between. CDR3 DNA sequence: TGTGCTAGTGGTTTCGGCAGGTATAGCAATCAGCCCCAGCATTTT. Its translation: CASGFGRYSNQPQHF.

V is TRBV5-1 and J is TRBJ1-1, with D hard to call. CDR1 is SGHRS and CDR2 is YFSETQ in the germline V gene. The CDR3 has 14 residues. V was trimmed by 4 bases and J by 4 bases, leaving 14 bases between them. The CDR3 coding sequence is TGCGCCAGCAGCGAGCTTTCAGCGAGCACTGAAGCTTTCTTT. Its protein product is CASSELSASTEAFF.

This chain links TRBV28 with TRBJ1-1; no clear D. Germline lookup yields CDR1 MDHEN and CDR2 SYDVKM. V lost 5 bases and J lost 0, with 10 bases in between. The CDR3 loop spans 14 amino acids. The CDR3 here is CASSVLGLNTEAFF. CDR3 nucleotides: TGTGCCAGCAGTGTACTAGGGTTGAACACTGAAGCTTTCTTT.

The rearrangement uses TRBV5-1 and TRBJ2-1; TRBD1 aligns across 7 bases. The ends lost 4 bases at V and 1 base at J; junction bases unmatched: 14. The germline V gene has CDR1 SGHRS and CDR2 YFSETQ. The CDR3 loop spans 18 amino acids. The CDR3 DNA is TGCGCCAGCAGCCCCTGGACAGGAAGTCACGAATCCTACAATGAGCAGTTCTTC. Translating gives CASSPWTGSHESYNEQFF.

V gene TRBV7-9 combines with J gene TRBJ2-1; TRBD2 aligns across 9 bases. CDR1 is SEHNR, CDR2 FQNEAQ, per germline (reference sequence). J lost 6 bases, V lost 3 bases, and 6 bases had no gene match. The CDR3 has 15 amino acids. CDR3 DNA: TGTGCCAGCAGCTTCCCCGGACTAGCGACCAATGAGCAGTTCTTC. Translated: CASSFPGLATNEQFF.

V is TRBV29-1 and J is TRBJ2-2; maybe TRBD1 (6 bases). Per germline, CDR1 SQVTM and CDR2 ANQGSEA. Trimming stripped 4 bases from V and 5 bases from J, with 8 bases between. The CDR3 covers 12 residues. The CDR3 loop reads CSVVRGTGELFF. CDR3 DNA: TGCAGCGTTGTCAGGGGAACCGGGGAGCTGTTTTTT.

The CDR3 bases are TGTGCCAGCACCCCTGGACTAGCGGGGGCTACGCAGTATTTT. This gives the protein CASTPGLAGATQYF. The chain recombines TRBV5-6 with TRBJ2-3; 13 bases match TRBD2. With V trimmed by 6 bases and J by 8 bases, 6 bases remained unmatched. The V gene's germline CDR1 is SGHDT and CDR2 YYEEEE. The CDR3 runs to 14 residues.

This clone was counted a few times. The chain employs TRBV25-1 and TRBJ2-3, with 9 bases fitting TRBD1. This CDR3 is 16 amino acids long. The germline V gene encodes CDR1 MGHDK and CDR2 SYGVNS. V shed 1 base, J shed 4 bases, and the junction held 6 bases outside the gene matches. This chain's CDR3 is CASSEWDRVPADTQYF. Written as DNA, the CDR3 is TGTGCCAGCAGTGAATGGGACAGGGTTCCCGCAGATACGCAGTATTTT. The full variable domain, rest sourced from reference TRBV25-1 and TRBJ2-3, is EADIYQTPRYLVIGTGKKITLECSQTMGHDKMYWYQQDPGMELHLIHYSYGVNSTEKGDLSSESTVSRIRTEHFPLTLESARPSHTSQYLCASSEWDRVPADTQYFGPGTRLTVL.

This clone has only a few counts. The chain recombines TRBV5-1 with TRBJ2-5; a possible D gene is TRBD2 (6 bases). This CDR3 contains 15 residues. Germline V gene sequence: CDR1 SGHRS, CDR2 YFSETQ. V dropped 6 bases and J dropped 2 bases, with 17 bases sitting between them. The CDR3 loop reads CASTTGPGGQETQYF. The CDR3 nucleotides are TGCGCCAGCACTACTGGCCCCGGGGGACAAGAGACCCAGTACTTC.

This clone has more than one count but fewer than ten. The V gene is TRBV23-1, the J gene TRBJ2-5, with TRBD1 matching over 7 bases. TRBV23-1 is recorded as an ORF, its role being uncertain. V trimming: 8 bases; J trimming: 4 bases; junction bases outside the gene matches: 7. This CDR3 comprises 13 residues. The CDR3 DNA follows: TGCGCCAGCCCCCGTAGGGGGCGAGAGACCCAGTACTTC. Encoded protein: CASPRRGRETQYF.

The CDR3 sequence: CASSLAERSSHNEQFF. The CDR3 coding sequence is TGTGCCAGCAGCTTAGCGGAGCGGTCCTCGCACAATGAGCAGTTCTTC. The chain has TRBV7-9 and TRBJ2-1; a possible D gene is TRBD2 (5 bases). This CDR3 is 16 amino acids long. Germline V lookup: CDR1 SEHNR, CDR2 FQNEAQ (reference sequence). Trimming pared 0 bases from V and 5 bases from J, leaving 14 bases between.

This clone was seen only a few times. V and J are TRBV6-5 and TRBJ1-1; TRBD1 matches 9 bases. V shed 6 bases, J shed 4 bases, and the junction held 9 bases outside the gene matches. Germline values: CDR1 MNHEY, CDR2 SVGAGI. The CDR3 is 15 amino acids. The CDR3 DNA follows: TGTGCCAGCAGAACACAGGGGGCGCGGAGCACTGAAGCTTTCTTT. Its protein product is CASRTQGARSTEAFF.

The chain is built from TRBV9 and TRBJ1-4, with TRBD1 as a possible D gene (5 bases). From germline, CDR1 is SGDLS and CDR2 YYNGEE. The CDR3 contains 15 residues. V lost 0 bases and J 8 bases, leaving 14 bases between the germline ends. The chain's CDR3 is CASSVDGGDREKLFF. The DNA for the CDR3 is TGTGCCAGCAGCGTAGACGGGGGGGATCGAGAAAAACTGTTTTTT.

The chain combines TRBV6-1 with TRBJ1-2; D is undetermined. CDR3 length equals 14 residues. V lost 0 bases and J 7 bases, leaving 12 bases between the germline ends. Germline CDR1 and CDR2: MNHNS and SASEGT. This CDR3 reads CASSEALRTVGYTF. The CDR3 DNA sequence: TGTGCCAGCAGTGAAGCGCTTCGAACAGTTGGCTACACCTTC.

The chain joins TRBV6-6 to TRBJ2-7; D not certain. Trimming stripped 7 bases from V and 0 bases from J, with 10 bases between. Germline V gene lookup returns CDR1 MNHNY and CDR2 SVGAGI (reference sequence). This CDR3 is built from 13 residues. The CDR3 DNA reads TGTGCCAGCACTCTAGGTATCTCCTACGAGCAGTACTTC. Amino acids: CASTLGISYEQYF.

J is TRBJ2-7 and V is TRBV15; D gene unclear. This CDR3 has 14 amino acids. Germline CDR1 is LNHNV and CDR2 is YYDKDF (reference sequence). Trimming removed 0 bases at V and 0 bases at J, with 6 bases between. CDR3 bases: TGTGCCACCAGCAGAGATGTAGCCTCCTACGAGCAGTACTTC. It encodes CATSRDVASYEQYF.

The CDR3 sequence: CASSPTGDFWGGTEAFF. The CDR3 bases are TGTGCCAGCAGTCCGACAGGGGATTTTTGGGGTGGGACTGAAGCTTTCTTT. This sequence joins TRBV7-9 and TRBJ1-1; 8 positions agree with TRBD1. In germline, CDR1 is SEHNR, CDR2 FQNEAQ (reference sequence). V shed 6 bases, J shed 5 bases, and the junction held 17 bases outside the gene matches. This CDR3 is built from 17 residues.

In nucleotides, the CDR3 is TGTGCCAGCAGTAAGGGGGACAGGGTTGCCTACGAGCAGTACTTC. This translates into CASSKGDRVAYEQYF. The V call is TRBV28, the J call TRBJ2-7, with 9 bases fitting TRBD1. The germline V gene encodes CDR1 MDHEN and CDR2 SYDVKM. The CDR3 spans 15 residues. J was trimmed by 2 bases and V by 5 bases; bases with no gene match: 7.

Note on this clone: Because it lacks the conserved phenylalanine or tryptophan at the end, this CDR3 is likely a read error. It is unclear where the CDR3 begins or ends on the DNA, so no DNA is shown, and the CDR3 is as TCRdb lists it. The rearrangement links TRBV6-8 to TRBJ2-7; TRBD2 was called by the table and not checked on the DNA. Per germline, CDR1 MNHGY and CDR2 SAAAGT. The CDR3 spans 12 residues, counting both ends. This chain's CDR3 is CASNFQRTSGNP.

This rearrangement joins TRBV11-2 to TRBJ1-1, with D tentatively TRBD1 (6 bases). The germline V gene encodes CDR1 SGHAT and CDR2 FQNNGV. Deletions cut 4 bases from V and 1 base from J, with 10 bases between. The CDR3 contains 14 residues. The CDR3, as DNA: TGTGCCAGCAGCTGGGCGACAGGGAACACTGAAGCTTTCTTT. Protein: CASSWATGNTEAFF.

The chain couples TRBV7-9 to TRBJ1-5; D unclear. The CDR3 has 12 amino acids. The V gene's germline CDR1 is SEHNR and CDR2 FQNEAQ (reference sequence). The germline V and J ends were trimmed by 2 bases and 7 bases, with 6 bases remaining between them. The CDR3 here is CASSLSSQPQHF. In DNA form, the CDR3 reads TGTGCCAGCAGCTTATCCTCCCAGCCCCAGCATTTT.